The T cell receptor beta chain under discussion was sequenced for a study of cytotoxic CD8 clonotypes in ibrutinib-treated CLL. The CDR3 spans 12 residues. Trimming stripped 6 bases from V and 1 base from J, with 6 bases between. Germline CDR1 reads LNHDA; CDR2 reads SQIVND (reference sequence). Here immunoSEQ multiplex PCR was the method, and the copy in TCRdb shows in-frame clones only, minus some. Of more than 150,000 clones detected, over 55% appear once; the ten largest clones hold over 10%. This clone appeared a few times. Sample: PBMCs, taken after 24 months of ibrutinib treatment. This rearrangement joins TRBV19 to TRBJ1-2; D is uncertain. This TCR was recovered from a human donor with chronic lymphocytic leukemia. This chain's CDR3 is CASSTINYGYTF. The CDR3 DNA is TGTGCCAGTAGCACCATTAACTATGGCTACACCTTC.